This TCR beta chain was profiled in a study of blood T cell repertoires in COVID-19. Background on the study: COVID-19 samples from acute and convalescent phases originated in the United States, Italy and Spain.

Which cohort a participant joined came from the clinical history participants gave. The data were produced by immunoSEQ multiplex PCR, yet TCRdb's version contains in-frame clones alone and is incomplete. The sample consists of around 140,000 clones, about 80% of them appearing once. V lost 5 bases and J 5 bases, leaving 10 bases between the germline ends. The CDR3 runs to 13 residues. The chain couples TRBV12-3 or TRBV12-4 to TRBJ1-5; the D is unclear. Input material: PBMCs or T cells enriched from blood (not recorded which). This TCR derives from a middle-aged man with acute COVID-19. CDR3 sequence: CASSRDGDQPQHF. The CDR3 DNA follows: TGTGCCAGCAGTCGAGACGGGGATCAGCCCCAGCATTTT.